These 29 T cell receptor beta chains share one sample of origin, sequenced in a study of blood T cells in healthy people across ages. Then a second PCR, running roughly 7 to 11 cycles, was carried out with a sample-barcoded 5' primer and a J-beta primer mix. TCRdb recomputed calls from the 5' RACE reads with MiXCR, one row per CDR3 protein. The sample carries around 800,000 distinct CDR3 sequences, less than 80% recorded once. Specimen: blood. These receptors all come from a man between 25 and 39 years old in good health.

The chain carries TRBV12-3 or TRBV12-4 and TRBJ1-2; 9 positions agree with TRBD1. J was trimmed by 8 bases and V by 6 bases; bases with no gene match: 25. The CDR3 consists of 19 residues. CDR3 in DNA: TGTGCCAGCAGAACCGGGACAGGGTCCAATCGGCTCCTAAATCAAGGCTACACCTTC. Translation gives CASRTGTGSNRLLNQGYTF.

This clonotype was counted a few times. The rearrangement uses TRBV4-3 and TRBJ2-4; perhaps TRBD1 as D (5 bases). The length of the CDR3 is 15 residues. The V gene's germline CDR1 is LGHNA and CDR2 YSLEER. V lost 0 bases and J 3 bases, leaving 9 bases between the germline ends. In DNA form, the CDR3 reads TGCGCCAGCAGCCAAGAAAGGGGCTTCAAAAACATTCAGTACTTC. Translation: CASSQERGFKNIQYF.

In DNA form, the CDR3 reads TGTGCCAGCAGCCGGGGGTCTGGCACAGATACGCAGTATTTT. It encodes CASSRGSGTDTQYF. This chain joins TRBV7-2 and TRBJ2-3, with a possible D match to TRBD2 (6 bases). V was clipped by 5 bases and J by 1 base, with 10 bases between them. This CDR3 region has 14 residues. Germline V gene data show CDR1 as SGHTA and CDR2 as FQGNSA. Looking up the rest from reference TRBV7-2 and TRBJ2-3 gives the full variable domain: GAGVSQSPSNKVTEKGKDVELRCDPISGHTALYWYRQSLGQGLEFLIYFQGNSAPDKSGLPSDRFSAERTGGSVSTLTIQRTQQEDSAVYLCASSRGSGTDTQYFGPGTRLTVL.

V usage is TRBV5-1 and J usage is TRBJ2-1, with 8 bases fitting TRBD2. Per the germline V gene, CDR1 is SGHRS and CDR2 is YFSETQ. The ends lost 4 bases at V and 7 bases at J; junction bases unmatched: 13. This CDR3 region has 16 residues. As DNA, the CDR3 is TGCGCCAGCAGCCCAACCGGGACTAGTAAAAGGAATGAGCAGTTCTTC. Its translation is CASSPTGTSKRNEQFF.

In this sample, this clonotype turned up once. V usage is TRBV7-2 and J usage is TRBJ2-1; no clear D gene. Germline CDR1 is SGHTA and CDR2 is FQGNSA. Trimming removed 5 bases from V and 5 bases from J, with 13 bases in between. CDR3 length: 14 residues. The CDR3 DNA follows: TGTGCCAGCAGCGCTGGACCCAGCAACAATGAGCAGTTCTTC. Translation: CASSAGPSNNEQFF.

This clonotype was detected only a few times. The chain carries TRBV20-1 and TRBJ2-3; TRBD2 aligns across 7 bases. J was trimmed by 6 bases and V by 3 bases; bases with no gene match: 18. The CDR3 runs to 17 residues. In germline, CDR1 is DFQATT, CDR2 SNEGSKA (reference sequence). DNA of the CDR3: TGCAGTGCTAGTGAAAGCAGCGGGACTTTTCCATCCGATACGCAGTATTTT. Translated: CSASESSGTFPSDTQYF.

The V call is TRBV24-1, the J call TRBJ2-6; the match to TRBD1 covers 8 bases. CDR1 KGHDR and CDR2 SFDVKD come from the germline V gene. The CDR3 is made up of 18 amino acids. The V and J ends lost 3 bases and 2 bases, in that order; junction bases with no gene match: 8. In DNA form, the CDR3 reads TGTGCCACCAGTGATCAGCAGGGGGCATTGGCTGGGGCCAACGTCCTGACTTTC. Its translation: CATSDQQGALAGANVLTF.

This sequence joins TRBV4-2 and TRBJ1-1, with TRBD1 matching over 9 bases. The V gene end was trimmed by 2 bases and the J gene end by 5 bases; junction bases not matched to a gene: 6. CDR3 length: 15 residues. Germline loops: CDR1 LGHNA, CDR2 YNFKEQ. CDR3 protein: CASSQRTGATTEAFF. The CDR3 DNA reads TGTGCCAGCAGCCAAAGGACAGGGGCCACAACTGAAGCTTTCTTT.

This clonotype was seen a few times. The chain combines TRBV15 with TRBJ2-6; D tentatively fits TRBD1 or TRBD2 (5 bases each). The CDR3 covers 18 residues. The V gene's germline CDR1 is LNHNV and CDR2 YYDKDF (reference sequence). The V end lost 0 bases, the J end lost 4 bases, and 16 bases lay between the germline ends. CDR3 protein: CATSRDGTRVYGANVLTF. The DNA of the CDR3 is TGTGCCACCAGCAGAGATGGGACCCGGGTTTACGGGGCCAACGTCCTGACTTTC.

This rearrangement joins TRBV20-1 to TRBJ1-5, with D tentatively TRBD1 (5 bases). The ends were cut back, 6 bases at V and 6 bases at J, with 12 bases in the middle. The CDR3 has 12 amino acids. Germline V gives CDR1 DFQATT, CDR2 SNEGSKA (reference sequence). Here the CDR3 reads CSAGGRGQPQHF. The CDR3 coding sequence is TGCAGTGCGGGAGGGAGGGGTCAGCCCCAGCATTTT.

This chain joins TRBV4-2 and TRBJ1-1, with no clear D. V was cut by 2 bases and J by 0 bases, with 10 bases left in between. This CDR3 has 15 amino acids. Germline V lookup: CDR1 LGHNA, CDR2 YNFKEQ. CDR3 DNA: TGTGCCAGCAGCCAACTTAAGTCGATGAACACTGAAGCTTTCTTT. Amino acids: CASSQLKSMNTEAFF.

This clonotype was picked up a small number of times. The chain has TRBV5-1 and TRBJ2-1, with D perhaps matching TRBD1 (6 bases). From germline, CDR1 is SGHRS and CDR2 YFSETQ. V shed 0 bases and J shed 8 bases, with 12 bases lying between them. This CDR3 is built from 14 residues. The CDR3 DNA sequence: TGCGCCAGCAGCTTGGTTAGGGGGAGCGATGAGCAGTTCTTC. The encoded protein is CASSLVRGSDEQFF.

The CDR3 nucleotides are TGTGCCAGCAGTGGTAAAGACAGCCTGTGGGGGGAGGCATCCCAAGAGACCCAGTACTTC. Translated, it gives CASSGKDSLWGEASQETQYF. This chain uses TRBV2 with TRBJ2-5; the D gene is possibly TRBD2 (6 bases). V lost 4 bases and J 1 base, leaving 28 bases between the germline ends. CDR1 is SNHLY and CDR2 is FYNNEI in the germline V gene. CDR3 length: 20 amino acids.

V usage is TRBV5-1 and J usage is TRBJ2-3; 10 nucleotides agree with TRBD2. The trim removed 4 bases at V and 0 bases at J, leaving 8 bases unmatched. CDR1 is SGHRS and CDR2 is YFSETQ in the germline V gene. CDR3 size: 17 residues. Here the CDR3 reads CASSPYHSGGSTDTQYF. The CDR3 DNA sequence: TGCGCCAGCAGCCCTTATCATAGCGGGGGGAGCACAGATACGCAGTATTTT.

The chain couples TRBV6-6 to TRBJ2-7; D not certain. Trimming left V 2 bases short and J 2 bases short, with 13 bases between. Germline V gene lookup returns CDR1 MNHNY and CDR2 SVGAGI (reference sequence). CDR3 length equals 15 residues. This CDR3 is CASSYTGQPTYEQYF. The CDR3 DNA reads as TGTGCCAGCAGTTACACTGGGCAGCCCACCTACGAGCAGTACTTC.

This chain links TRBV5-1 with TRBJ1-4, with no clear D. Looked up from germline, CDR1 is SGHRS and CDR2 is YFSETQ. The CDR3 is 18 amino acids. Trimming shortened V by 1 base and J by 6 bases, and 22 bases separated the two germline ends. The CDR3 here is CASSLLLRGNNADEKLFF. CDR3 in DNA: TGCGCCAGCAGCTTGCTCCTTCGCGGGAACAATGCAGATGAAAAACTGTTTTTT.

J is TRBJ1-2 and V is TRBV4-3, with a tentative D call TRBD1 (5 bases). This CDR3 contains 16 residues. Trimming pared 0 bases from V and 4 bases from J, leaving 15 bases between. Germline lookup yields CDR1 LGHNA and CDR2 YSLEER. The CDR3 coding sequence is TGCGCCAGCAGCCAAGACTCCAGGGTTACGAGCTATGGCTACACCTTC. Protein sequence: CASSQDSRVTSYGYTF.

This clonotype was picked up a small number of times. This chain uses TRBV27 with TRBJ2-7, with D possibly TRBD2 on 6 matching bases. The CDR3 is made up of 14 amino acids. V was trimmed by 6 bases and J by 6 bases, leaving 18 bases between them. The germline V gene has CDR1 MNHEY and CDR2 SMNVEV (reference sequence). The DNA of the CDR3 is TGTGCCAGCAGCCTTGGAGAGGGAGGTCGCGAGCAGTACTTC. The encoded protein is CASSLGEGGREQYF.

This clonotype showed up just a few times. The chain recombines TRBV12-3 or TRBV12-4 with TRBJ2-1; no reliable D call. Trimming left V 3 bases short and J 0 bases short, with 6 bases between. The CDR3 totals 14 residues. In DNA, the CDR3 is TGTGCCAGCAGTTTTACAAACTCCTACAATGAGCAGTTCTTC. Encoded protein: CASSFTNSYNEQFF.

The J gene is TRBJ2-1, the V gene TRBV3-1, with D perhaps TRBD2 (6 bases). With 5 bases removed from V and 8 bases from J, the gap between germline ends came to 22 bases. The CDR3 loop spans 16 amino acids. Germline V gene sequence: CDR1 LGHDT, CDR2 YNNKEL (reference sequence). This CDR3 reads CASSNRQGPRDYEQFF. CDR3 sequence (DNA): TGTGCCAGCAGCAACAGGCAGGGACCGAGGGACTATGAGCAGTTCTTC.

V and J are TRBV6-5 and TRBJ1-6; 7 bases match TRBD1. Trimming at V came to 6 bases and at J to 11 bases, leaving 16 bases not matched to a gene. The CDR3 sequence is 16 residues long. CDR1 and CDR2 (germline): MNHEY, SVGAGI. CDR3: CASSPQEGAGGTPLHF. CDR3 sequence (DNA): TGTGCCAGCAGCCCCCAGGAGGGGGCTGGAGGGACACCCCTCCACTTT.

This chain joins TRBV6-2 or TRBV6-3 and TRBJ2-1; D could derive from TRBD1 or TRBD2 (5 bases each). Germline loops: CDR1 MNHEY, CDR2 SVGEGT. V dropped 6 bases and J dropped 4 bases, with 16 bases sitting between them. The CDR3 has 15 residues. The CDR3 protein is CASRKGPGLYNEQFF. CDR3 nucleotide sequence: TGTGCCAGCAGAAAAGGGCCGGGGCTTTACAATGAGCAGTTCTTC.

In its sample, this clonotype was seen a few times. This chain uses TRBV9 with TRBJ2-7, with 10 bases identical to TRBD2. The CDR3 consists of 14 residues. The trim removed 3 bases at V and 2 bases at J, leaving 2 bases unmatched. In germline, CDR1 is SGDLS, CDR2 YYNGEE. This CDR3 reads CASSGGLAAYEQYF. The CDR3 coding sequence is TGTGCCAGCAGCGGAGGACTAGCGGCCTACGAGCAGTACTTC.

About this clonotype: At one of its ends the junction is not consistent with the germline gene, which may arise from a read error. The V and J genes are TRBV12-3 or TRBV12-4 and TRBJ2-5; 12 bases map to TRBD1. The DNA end favors TRBJ2-7, so the J call may be wrong. The CDR3 totals 15 residues. The CDR3 loop reads CANSHRDRGLYEQYF. The DNA for the CDR3 is TGTGCCAACAGTCACCGGGACAGGGGGCTTTACGAGCAGTACTTC.

This clonotype has more than one count but fewer than ten. The chain couples TRBV3-1 to TRBJ2-7; TRBD2 might be the D (6 bases). Trimming removed 4 bases at V and 6 bases at J, with 16 bases between. Germline V gives CDR1 LGHDT, CDR2 YNNKEL (reference sequence). This CDR3 is 14 amino acids long. CDR3 sequence reads: CASSRSAGSSEQYF. The CDR3 DNA is TGTGCCAGCAGCCGAAGTGCGGGAAGTTCCGAGCAGTACTTC.

The chain joins TRBV7-2 to TRBJ2-7, with TRBD1 identical over 8 bases. Germline loops: CDR1 SGHTA, CDR2 FQGNSA. After removal of 3 bases from V and 7 bases from J, the junction contained 8 bases not matched to a gene. This CDR3 contains 14 residues. The CDR3 loop reads CASSFQLTGAEQYF. The CDR3 DNA follows: TGTGCCAGCAGCTTCCAACTGACAGGGGCTGAGCAGTACTTC.

Only one count was recorded for this clonotype. The V gene is TRBV10-3, the J gene TRBJ2-5; no firm D call. The CDR3 is 13 amino acids. Germline V gives CDR1 ENHRY, CDR2 SYGVKD. V lost 2 bases to trimming and J lost 7 bases, with 11 bases between them. The CDR3 sequence: CAISEDDGVTQYF. CDR3 DNA: TGTGCCATCAGTGAGGACGATGGGGTGACCCAGTACTTC.

The CDR3 region is CASSYVVSSHEQYF. CDR3 bases: TGTGCCAGCAGTTACGTGGTCAGTAGCCACGAGCAGTACTTC. The rearrangement joins TRBV6-2 or TRBV6-3 to TRBJ2-7; D not certain. The CDR3 spans 14 residues. The germline V gene encodes CDR1 MNHEY and CDR2 SVGEGT. Between the trimmed V and J ends, which lost 2 bases and 5 bases, there was a span of 13 bases.

In DNA, the CDR3 is TGCAGTGCTGGAGGGGCAATGGATTATTCACCCCTCCACTTT. Protein product: CSAGGAMDYSPLHF. This chain connects TRBV20-1 to TRBJ1-6, with a tentative D call TRBD1 (5 bases). This CDR3 comprises 14 residues. Germline V lookup: CDR1 DFQATT, CDR2 SNEGSKA (reference sequence). V dropped 5 bases and J dropped 8 bases, with 16 bases sitting between them.